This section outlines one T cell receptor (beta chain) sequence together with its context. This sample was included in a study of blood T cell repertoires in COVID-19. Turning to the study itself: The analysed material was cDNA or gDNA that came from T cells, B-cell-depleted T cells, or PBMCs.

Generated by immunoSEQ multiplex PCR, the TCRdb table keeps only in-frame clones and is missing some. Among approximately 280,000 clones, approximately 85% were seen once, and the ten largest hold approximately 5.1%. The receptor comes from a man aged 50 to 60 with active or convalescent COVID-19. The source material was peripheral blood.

The CDR3 sequence is CASSLDTSSVYNEQFF. The CDR3 DNA sequence: TGTGCCAGCAGCTTAGATACTAGCTCTGTATACAATGAGCAGTTCTTC. This chain connects TRBV7-9 to TRBJ2-1, with D perhaps matching TRBD2 (6 bases). Germline V gene lookup returns CDR1 SEHNR and CDR2 FQNEAQ (reference sequence). CDR3 length: 16 residues. Trimming cost V 1 base and J 4 bases, with 14 bases left between them.